These 23 T cell receptor beta chains were all obtained from the same sample, sequenced in a study. Tregs were sorted as CD4+CD25+CD127-/low cells. MiXCR, run by TCRdb on the 5' RACE reads, gives a single entry per CDR3 protein. The table has roughly 11,000 distinct CDR3 sequences, under 35% seen once; the top ten hold roughly 3.2%. The specimen sequenced was Tregs sorted from a lymph node. Receptor source: a female donor with breast cancer.

This chain uses TRBV11-2 with TRBJ2-7, with 8 bases aligning to TRBD1. Germline CDR1 SGHAT, CDR2 FQNNGV. V was pared by 5 bases and J by 0 bases, with 6 bases of the junction left unmatched. The CDR3 contains 15 residues. The CDR3 nucleotides are TGTGCCAGCAGCCAGGTAGGGACAGGCTCCTACGAGCAGTACTTC. Translation: CASSQVGTGSYEQYF. Combining the CDR3 with reference TRBV11-2 and TRBJ2-7 gives the whole variable domain EAGVAQSPRYKIIEKRQSVAFWCNPISGHATLYWYQQILGQGPKLLIQFQNNGVVDDSQLPKDRFSAERLKGVDSTLKIQPAKLEDSAVYLCASSQVGTGSYEQYFGPGTRLTVT.

This clonotype was detected ten times or more. The chain is built from TRBV10-3 and TRBJ2-7; TRBD1 is a possible D gene (6 bases). Trimming left V 5 bases short and J 3 bases short, with 17 bases between. Germline V gives CDR1 ENHRY, CDR2 SYGVKD. The CDR3 has 15 amino acids. DNA for the CDR3: TGTGCCATCAGTTCGGGGCTAGGACAGAACTACGAGCAGTACTTC. Its translation is CAISSGLGQNYEQYF.

Ten or more counts support this clonotype. A much larger clonotype is one base distant, so this may be a read error. This sequence joins TRBV7-9 and TRBJ1-1, with D perhaps TRBD1 (6 bases). Germline CDR1 and CDR2: SEHNR and FQNEAQ (reference sequence). The ends were cut back, 5 bases at V and 2 bases at J, with 15 bases in the middle. The CDR3 loop spans 15 amino acids. The CDR3 region is CASSRTRGGNTEAFF. The DNA for the CDR3 is TGTGCCAGCAGCCGAACGAGGGGGGGCAACACTGAAGCTTTCTTT. Full variable domain (rest looked up from reference TRBV7-9 and TRBJ1-1): DTGVSQNPRHKITKRGQNVTFRCDPISEHNRLYWYRQTLGQGPEFLTYFQNEAQLEKSRLLSDRFSAERPKGSFSTLEIQRTEQGDSAMYLCASSRTRGGNTEAFFGQGTRLTVV.

A few counts support this clonotype. The genes are TRBV7-9 and TRBJ1-1; 8 bases map to TRBD1. The CDR3 consists of 15 residues. V gave up 8 bases and J gave up 2 bases; unmatched junction bases: 10. The germline CDR1 and CDR2 sequences are SEHNR and FQNEAQ (reference sequence). The chain's CDR3 is CASFRDRIINTEAFF. The CDR3 bases are TGTGCCAGCTTCCGGGACAGGATAATTAACACTGAAGCTTTCTTT.

With respect to this clonotype: An end of the junction differs from the germline gene, which may be a read error. The chain links TRBV18 to TRBJ2-1, with D possibly being TRBD1 (6 bases). In germline, CDR1 is KGHSH, CDR2 LQKENI. This CDR3 comprises 16 residues. The CDR3 nucleotides are TGCGCCAGCTCGAGCCTTCCAGGGGCCGGGAAAAATGAGCAGTTCTTC. Translation: CASSSLPGAGKNEQFF.

As to this clonotype: Since the CDR3 does not end with the conserved phenylalanine or tryptophan, this likely comes from a read error. This rearrangement joins TRBV6-2 or TRBV6-3 to TRBJ2-7; D is uncertain. The germline V gene encodes CDR1 MNHEY and CDR2 SVGEGT. The CDR3 extends over 13 amino acids. Trimming removed 6 bases at V and 3 bases at J, with 12 bases between. The chain's CDR3 is CASSDANLYEQYS. The CDR3 nucleotides are TGTGCCAGCAGCGACGCCAACCTCTACGAGCAGTACTCC.

This clonotype is judged medium-sized (0.01 to 0.1%). This chain links TRBV20-1 with TRBJ1-1, with unresolved D. Germline V gives CDR1 DFQATT, CDR2 SNEGSKA (reference sequence). CDR3 size: 12 residues. The V gene lost 1 base and the J gene lost 0 bases, with 3 bases spanning the gap. The CDR3 reads CSARVMNTEAFF. In nucleotides, the CDR3 is TGCAGTGCTAGAGTAATGAACACTGAAGCTTTCTTT.

The rearrangement uses TRBV11-3 and TRBJ2-1; 11 bases fit TRBD2. There are 18 residues in the CDR3. CDR1 and CDR2 (germline): SGHNT, YENEEA. Trimming cost V 5 bases and J 11 bases; bases outside gene matches: 20. The CDR3 coding sequence is TGTGCCAGCAGCCAGAACCCGGGAGTAGCGGGAGGGCTAAATAAGCAGTTCTTC. It specifies CASSQNPGVAGGLNKQFF.

This clonotype was detected many times. The chain links TRBV6-1 to TRBJ2-7; TRBD1 agrees at 9 bases. The germline gives CDR1 MNHNS, CDR2 SASEGT. V gave up 9 bases and J gave up 2 bases; unmatched junction bases: 8. The CDR3 has 14 residues. The chain's CDR3 is CASHKTGGPYEQYF. The CDR3 DNA follows: TGTGCCAGTCACAAGACAGGGGGTCCCTACGAGCAGTACTTC.

By frequency in the sample, this clonotype is medium-sized (0.01 to 0.1%). DNA for the CDR3: TGTGCCAGCAGTCGCCTGGCGAGGAACGAGCAGTACTTC. Its translation is CASSRLARNEQYF. The rearrangement links TRBV12-3 or TRBV12-4 to TRBJ2-7; D is unresolved. Deletions cut 5 bases from V and 5 bases from J, with 13 bases between. CDR3 length: 13 amino acids.

This clonotype is medium-sized by share. This CDR3 is CASRERLYNEQFF. CDR3 coding DNA: TGTGCCAGCAGGGAGCGGCTGTACAATGAGCAGTTCTTC. The chain links TRBV6-5 to TRBJ2-1, with TRBD2 as a possible D gene (5 bases). This CDR3 comprises 13 residues. CDR1 is MNHEY, CDR2 SVGAGI, per germline. Trimming stripped 6 bases from V and 4 bases from J, with 10 bases between.

This clonotype was seen at least ten times. This may be a read error: a much more frequent sequence differs by one nucleotide. V and J are TRBV28 and TRBJ1-1, with D hard to call. The CDR3 extends over 14 amino acids. CDR1 is MDHEN, CDR2 SYDVKM, per germline. Trimming took off 3 bases at V and 0 bases at J, with 8 bases between the two ends. The CDR3 DNA reads as TGTGCCAGCAGTTTCGACGGTGTGAACACTGAAGCTTTCTTT. It is translated as CASSFDGVNTEAFF.

This clonotype was observed at least ten times. This rearrangement joins TRBV30 to TRBJ1-5, with D unclear. Trimming pared 3 bases from V and 7 bases from J, leaving 13 bases between. Germline CDR1 is GTSNPN and CDR2 is SVGIG (reference sequence). The CDR3 spans 13 residues. The CDR3 coding sequence is TGTGCCTGGAGCGGTGACAACGGACAGCCCCAGCATTTT. Its translation: CAWSGDNGQPQHF.

The genes are TRBV24-1 and TRBJ2-1, with D uncertain. Looked up from germline, CDR1 is KGHDR and CDR2 is SFDVKD. Trimming left V 2 bases short and J 12 bases short, with 16 bases between. This CDR3 comprises 14 residues. The CDR3 sequence is CATSDWAATLGQFF. CDR3 nucleotides: TGTGCCACCAGTGATTGGGCGGCTACTCTAGGGCAGTTCTTC.

Only a few counts were recorded for this clonotype. Its ends do not fully match the called genes, so a read error is possible. The rearrangement uses TRBV5-1 and TRBJ2-1; D perhaps matches TRBD2 (6 bases). CDR3 size: 16 residues. Germline assignment: CDR1 SGHRS and CDR2 YFSETQ. Written as DNA, the CDR3 is TGCGCCAGCAGCTGGGGAGGCGGTGAGATCTACGATGAGCAGTTCTTC. Its translation: CASSWGGGEIYDEQFF.

This clonotype was counted ten times or more. This chain connects TRBV14 to TRBJ2-2; tentative D call: TRBD1 (5 bases). Trimming cost V 5 bases and J 0 bases, with 13 bases left between them. Germline loops: CDR1 SGHDN, CDR2 FVKESK. The CDR3 runs to 16 residues. The CDR3 loop is CASSSLSTANTGELFF. DNA for the CDR3: TGTGCCAGCAGCTCCCTATCGACAGCGAACACCGGGGAGCTGTTTTTT.

There are many counts of this clonotype. This may arise from a read error, as a much more abundant clone is one base away. J is TRBJ2-7 and V is TRBV7-9; weak D call: TRBD2 (5 bases). Germline-derived CDR1 and CDR2 are SEHNR and FQNEAQ (reference sequence). The CDR3 covers 13 residues. V was cut by 5 bases and J by 0 bases, with 8 bases left in between. The CDR3 here is CASSTTISYEQYF. CDR3 sequence (DNA): TGTGCCAGCAGCACGACTATCTCCTACGAGCAGTACTTC.

This clonotype is classed as medium-sized. The gene calls are TRBV5-1 and TRBJ1-1; D ambiguous. Germline loops: CDR1 SGHRS, CDR2 YFSETQ. Trimming removed 5 bases from V and 11 bases from J, with 13 bases in between. The CDR3 length is 11 residues. This chain's CDR3 is CASRDRGDAFF. In DNA form, the CDR3 reads TGCGCCAGCAGGGACCGTGGGGATGCTTTCTTT.

Note on this clonotype: A much larger clone is a single base away; this may be a read error. The V call is TRBV5-6, the J call TRBJ1-2, with D unresolved. Germline CDR1 SGHDT, CDR2 YYEEEE. This CDR3 is 15 amino acids long. CDR3: CASSPSGYPLYGYPF. The CDR3, as DNA: TGTGCCAGCAGCCCGAGTGGGTATCCCCTCTATGGCTACCCCTTC.

This clonotype was recorded many times. The CDR3 loop is CSAREGNRGTEAFF. CDR3 DNA sequence: TGCAGTGCTAGAGAAGGAAACCGGGGCACTGAAGCTTTCTTT. V and J are TRBV20-1 and TRBJ1-1; D gene uncertain. The CDR3 is 14 amino acids. Trimming cost V 0 bases and J 4 bases, with 12 bases left between them. Germline V gives CDR1 DFQATT, CDR2 SNEGSKA (reference sequence).

Of note for this clonotype: This may be a read error: a much more frequent sequence differs by one nucleotide. V is TRBV5-1 and J is TRBJ2-1; 10 bases line up with TRBD2. J gave up 0 bases and V 4 bases, and 7 bases lay outside the gene matches. The CDR3 length is 17 residues. The V gene's germline CDR1 is SGHRS and CDR2 YFSETQ. The CDR3 nucleotides are TGCGCCAGCAGCCGACCAGGGACTAGCGCCTCCTACAATGAGCAGTTCTTC. Protein product: CASSRPGTSASYNEQFF. Filled out from reference TRBV5-1 and TRBJ2-1, the complete variable domain reads KAGVTQTPRYLIKTRGQQVTLSCSPISGHRSVSWYQQTPGQGLQFLFEYFSETQRNKGNFPGRFSGRQFSNSRSEMNVSTLELGDSALYLCASSRPGTSASYNEQFFGPGTRLTVL.

This clonotype was observed at least ten times. This chain uses TRBV5-1 with TRBJ2-1, with 9 bases that match TRBD1. The CDR3 has 16 amino acids. Germline V gene data show CDR1 as SGHRS and CDR2 as YFSETQ. Germline trimming cut 7 bases from V and 4 bases from J; bases unmatched to any gene: 12. The DNA for the CDR3 is TGCGCCAGCGGACAACCGGGACAGGGCTATTACAATGAGCAGTTCTTC. Its translation: CASGQPGQGYYNEQFF.

The CDR3 is CSARDLRTSGGAGELFF. DNA of the CDR3: TGCAGTGCTAGAGATCTGAGAACTAGCGGGGGAGCCGGGGAGCTGTTTTTT. The V gene is TRBV20-1, the J gene TRBJ2-2, with 11 bases lining up with TRBD2. The CDR3 sequence is 17 residues long. Germline V gene sequence: CDR1 DFQATT, CDR2 SNEGSKA (reference sequence). Unmatched junction bases numbered 9, after V lost 0 bases and J lost 6 bases.